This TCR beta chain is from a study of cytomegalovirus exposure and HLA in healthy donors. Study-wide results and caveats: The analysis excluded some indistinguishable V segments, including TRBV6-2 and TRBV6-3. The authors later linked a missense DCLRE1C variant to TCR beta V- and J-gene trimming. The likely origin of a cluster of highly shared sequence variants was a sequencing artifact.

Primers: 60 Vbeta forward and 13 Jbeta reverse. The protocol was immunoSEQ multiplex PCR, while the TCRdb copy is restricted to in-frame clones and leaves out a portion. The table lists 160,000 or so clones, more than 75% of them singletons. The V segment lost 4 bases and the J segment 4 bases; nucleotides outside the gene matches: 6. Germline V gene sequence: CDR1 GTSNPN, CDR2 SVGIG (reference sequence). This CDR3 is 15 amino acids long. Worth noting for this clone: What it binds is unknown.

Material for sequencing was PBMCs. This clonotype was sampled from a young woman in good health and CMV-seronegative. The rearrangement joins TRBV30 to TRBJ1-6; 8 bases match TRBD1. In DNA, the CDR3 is TGTGCCTGGAACCGGGACAGGTCTTATAATTCACCCCTCCACTTT. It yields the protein CAWNRDRSYNSPLHF.